One and the same sample provided the 10 T cell receptor beta chains below, sequenced in a study of blood T cell repertoires in COVID-19. Assay: immunoSEQ multiplex PCR; the TCRdb copy retains only in-frame clones and omits some. The repertoire holds approximately 75,000 clones, with 75% to 90% as singletons. Sequencing was done on a sample of peripheral blood. Receptors originate from an elderly man with COVID-19, enrolled during active disease.

The V gene is TRBV12-5, the J gene TRBJ1-1; a possible D gene is TRBD1 (6 bases). The V gene lost 9 bases and the J gene lost 2 bases, with 22 bases spanning the gap. CDR3 length equals 16 residues. CDR1 is LGHNT, CDR2 FRNRAP, per germline. This CDR3 is CASEGVKRERNTEAFF. As DNA, the CDR3 is TGTGCTAGCGAGGGGGTAAAGAGGGAGAGAAACACTGAAGCTTTCTTT.

The V call is TRBV7-2, the J call TRBJ2-7, with 8 bases that match TRBD1. The J segment lost 5 bases and the V segment lost 5 bases, leaving 5 bases of the junction unmatched. In germline, CDR1 is SGHTA, CDR2 FQGNSA. CDR3 length: 13 amino acids. As DNA, the CDR3 is TGTGCCAGCAGCCCCAGGGGGCGGGACGAGCAGTACTTC. Its protein is CASSPRGRDEQYF.

The chain combines TRBV28 with TRBJ2-7; D not resolved. Trimming removed 2 bases from V and 4 bases from J, with 6 bases in between. Germline CDR1 MDHEN, CDR2 SYDVKM. CDR3 length: 12 residues. CDR3 bases: TGTGCCAGCAGTTTACGGTTTTACGAGCAGTACTTC. Amino acids: CASSLRFYEQYF. The entire variable domain, with the rest obtained from reference TRBV28 and TRBJ2-7, is as follows: DVKVTQSSRYLVKRTGEKVFLECVQDMDHENMFWYRQDPGLGLRLIYFSYDVKMKEKGDIPEGYSVSREKKERFSLILESASTNQTSMYLCASSLRFYEQYFGPGTRLTVT.

The rearrangement links TRBV9 to TRBJ1-4; 8 positions match TRBD1. The CDR3 totals 15 residues. From germline, CDR1 is SGDLS and CDR2 YYNGEE. V lost 0 bases to trimming and J lost 8 bases; unmatched junction nucleotides: 6. The CDR3 spells CASSVVGTGLEKLFF. DNA for the CDR3: TGTGCCAGCAGCGTAGTAGGGACAGGTCTCGAAAAACTGTTTTTT.

V and J are TRBV9 and TRBJ2-3; the D gene is possibly TRBD2 (6 bases). CDR3 length: 17 amino acids. Trimming shortened V by 3 bases and J by 0 bases, and 17 bases separated the two germline ends. Per the germline V gene, CDR1 is SGDLS and CDR2 is YYNGEE. CDR3 in DNA: TGTGCCAGCAGCGGCCGGTCTGGGACTGTAAGCACAGATACGCAGTATTTT. Amino acids: CASSGRSGTVSTDTQYF.

The V call is TRBV5-4, the J call TRBJ1-3, with TRBD1 matching 7 bases. The germline V gene encodes CDR1 SGHNT and CDR2 YYREEE (reference sequence). J gave up 5 bases and V 5 bases, and 7 bases lay outside the gene matches. The CDR3 covers 14 residues. CDR3 amino acids: CASSRGQERNTIYF. The CDR3 nucleotides read TGTGCCAGCAGTCGAGGACAGGAGAGAAACACCATATATTTT.

The rearrangement links TRBV7-9 to TRBJ2-2; D unresolved. The CDR3 has 12 amino acids. CDR1 is SEHNR and CDR2 is FQNEAQ in the germline V gene (reference sequence). V was clipped by 4 bases and J by 5 bases, with 5 bases between them. As DNA, the CDR3 is TGTGCCAGCAGCTCCCAAACCGGGGAGCTGTTTTTT. Amino acids: CASSSQTGELFF.

This sequence joins TRBV9 and TRBJ1-6; D is perhaps TRBD1 (6 bases). The germline V gene has CDR1 SGDLS and CDR2 YYNGEE. Trimming stripped 2 bases from V and 6 bases from J, with 12 bases between. The CDR3 loop spans 15 amino acids. CDR3 region: CASSVRDTSNSPLHF. The CDR3 coding sequence is TGTGCCAGCAGCGTCCGGGACACAAGTAATTCACCCCTCCACTTT.

The CDR3 region has the DNA TGTGCCAGCATCAGCGGATCCACAGATACGCAGTATTTT. Amino acids: CASISGSTDTQYF. V usage is TRBV2 and J usage is TRBJ2-3; TRBD2 might be the D (5 bases). This CDR3 has 13 residues. Trimming stripped 7 bases from V and 2 bases from J, with 10 bases between. Germline V gene data show CDR1 as SNHLY and CDR2 as FYNNEI.

The chain couples TRBV11-2 to TRBJ1-4; tentative D call: TRBD1 (5 bases). The germline V gene encodes CDR1 SGHAT and CDR2 FQNNGV. Trimming stripped 4 bases from V and 7 bases from J, with 13 bases between. The CDR3 extends over 14 amino acids. The CDR3 here is CASSSQGGGEKLFF. CDR3 coding DNA: TGTGCCAGCAGCTCCCAGGGTGGCGGTGAAAAACTGTTTTTT.